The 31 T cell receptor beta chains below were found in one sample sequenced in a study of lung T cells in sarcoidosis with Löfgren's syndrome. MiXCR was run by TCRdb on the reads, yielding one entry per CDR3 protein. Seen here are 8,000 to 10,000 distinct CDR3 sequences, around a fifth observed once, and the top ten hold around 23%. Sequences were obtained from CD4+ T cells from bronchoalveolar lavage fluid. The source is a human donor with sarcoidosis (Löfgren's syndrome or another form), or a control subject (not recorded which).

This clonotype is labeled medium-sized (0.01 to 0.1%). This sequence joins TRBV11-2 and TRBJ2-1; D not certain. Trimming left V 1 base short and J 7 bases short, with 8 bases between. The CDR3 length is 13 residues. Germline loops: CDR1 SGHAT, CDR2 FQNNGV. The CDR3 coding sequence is TGTGCCAGCAGCTTAGCGTGGGGAAATGAGCAGTTCTTC. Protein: CASSLAWGNEQFF.

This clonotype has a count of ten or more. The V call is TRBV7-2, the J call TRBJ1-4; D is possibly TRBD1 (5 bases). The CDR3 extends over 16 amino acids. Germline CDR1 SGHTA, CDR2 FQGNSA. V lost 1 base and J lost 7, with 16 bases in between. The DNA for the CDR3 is TGTGCCAGCAGCTTAGAGAGGGCAGGGTCGGGTGAAAAACTGTTTTTT. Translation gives CASSLERAGSGEKLFF.

CDR3 DNA: TGTGCCAGCAACCCGGGACAGATGAACACTGAAGCTTTCTTT. Protein product: CASNPGQMNTEAFF. J is TRBJ1-1 and V is TRBV5-4; 7 positions agree with TRBD1. With V trimmed by 6 bases and J by 0 bases, 5 bases remained unmatched. The CDR3 spans 14 residues. Germline-derived CDR1 and CDR2 are SGHNT and YYREEE (reference sequence).

CDR3 region: CASSAGADSDTQYF. CDR3 DNA sequence: TGTGCCAGCAGCGCAGGAGCGGACTCAGATACGCAGTATTTT. This sequence joins TRBV5-4 and TRBJ2-3, with a tentative D call TRBD2 (5 bases). Germline loops: CDR1 SGHNT, CDR2 YYREEE (reference sequence). Trimming left V 4 bases short and J 4 bases short, with 13 bases between. The CDR3 length is 14 residues. Variable domain in full (rest from reference TRBV5-4 and TRBJ2-3): ETGVTQSPTHLIKTRGQQVTLRCSSQSGHNTVSWYQQALGQGPQFIFQYYREEENGRGNFPPRFSGLQFPNYSSELNVNALELDDSALYLCASSAGADSDTQYFGPGTRLTVL.

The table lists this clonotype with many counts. Written as DNA, the CDR3 is TGCAGTGCTAGCGGGCAGCTCGGTCAGCCCCAGCATTTT. Encoded protein: CSASGQLGQPQHF. The chain employs TRBV20-1 and TRBJ1-5; D unclear. Trimming took off 3 bases at V and 6 bases at J, with 12 bases between the two ends. Germline CDR1 DFQATT, CDR2 SNEGSKA (reference sequence). The CDR3 is made up of 13 amino acids.

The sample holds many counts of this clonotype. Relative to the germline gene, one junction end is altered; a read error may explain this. The CDR3 here is CASSPGTSGETQYF. CDR3 nucleotide sequence: TGTGCTAGCAGCCCCGGGACTAGCGGGGAGACCCAGTACTTC. The chain recombines TRBV7-7 with TRBJ2-5; the match to TRBD2 covers 12 bases. The germline gives CDR1 SSHAT, CDR2 FNYEAQ (reference sequence). The length of the CDR3 is 14 residues.

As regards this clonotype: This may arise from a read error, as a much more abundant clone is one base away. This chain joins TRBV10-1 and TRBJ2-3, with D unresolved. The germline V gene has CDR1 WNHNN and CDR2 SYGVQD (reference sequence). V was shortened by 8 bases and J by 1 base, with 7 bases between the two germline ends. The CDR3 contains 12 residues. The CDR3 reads CASSGRTDTQYF. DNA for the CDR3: TGCGCCAGCTCTGGCCGCACAGATACGCAGTATTTT.

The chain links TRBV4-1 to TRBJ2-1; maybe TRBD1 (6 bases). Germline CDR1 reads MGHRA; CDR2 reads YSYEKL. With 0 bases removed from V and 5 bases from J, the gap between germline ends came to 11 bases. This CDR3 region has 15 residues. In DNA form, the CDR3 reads TGCGCCAGCAGCCAAGAGGGGGCGCAAAACAATGAGCAGTTCTTC. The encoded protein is CASSQEGAQNNEQFF.

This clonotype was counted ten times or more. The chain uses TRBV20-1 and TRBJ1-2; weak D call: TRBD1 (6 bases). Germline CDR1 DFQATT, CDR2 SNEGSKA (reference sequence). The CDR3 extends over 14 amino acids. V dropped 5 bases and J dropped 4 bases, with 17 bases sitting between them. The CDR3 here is CSASSSDSSYGYTF. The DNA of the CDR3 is TGCAGTGCTTCTAGTTCGGACAGTTCCTATGGCTACACCTTC.

CDR3 protein: CAITPGQGGEQYF. CDR3 DNA: TGTGCCATCACCCCGGGGCAGGGCGGGGAGCAGTACTTC. The rearrangement uses TRBV10-3 and TRBJ2-7; D is tentatively TRBD1 or TRBD2 (5 bases each). Germline V CDR1 and CDR2: ENHRY, SYGVKD. The length of the CDR3 is 13 residues. Trimming took off 7 bases at V and 7 bases at J, with 17 bases between the two ends.

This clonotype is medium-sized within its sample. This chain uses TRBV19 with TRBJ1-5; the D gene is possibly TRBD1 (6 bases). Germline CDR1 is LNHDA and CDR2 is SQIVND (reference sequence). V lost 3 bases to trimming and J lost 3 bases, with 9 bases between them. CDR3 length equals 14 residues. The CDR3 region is CASSIRGNNQPQHF. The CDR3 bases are TGTGCCAGTAGTATCAGGGGAAACAATCAGCCCCAGCATTTT.

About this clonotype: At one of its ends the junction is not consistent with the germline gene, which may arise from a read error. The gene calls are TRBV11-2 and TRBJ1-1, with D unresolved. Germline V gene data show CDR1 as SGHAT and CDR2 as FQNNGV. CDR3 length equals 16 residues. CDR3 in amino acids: CASSLDVASSNTEAFF. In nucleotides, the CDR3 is TGTGCCAGCAGCCTAGATGTTGCCAGTTCGAACACTGAAGCTTTCTTT.

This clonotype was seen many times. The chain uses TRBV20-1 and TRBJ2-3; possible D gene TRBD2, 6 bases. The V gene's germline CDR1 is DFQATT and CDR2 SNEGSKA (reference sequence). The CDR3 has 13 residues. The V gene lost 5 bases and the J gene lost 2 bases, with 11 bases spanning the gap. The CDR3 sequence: CSAPGTFTDTQYF. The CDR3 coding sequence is TGCAGTGCTCCAGGGACTTTCACAGATACGCAGTATTTT.

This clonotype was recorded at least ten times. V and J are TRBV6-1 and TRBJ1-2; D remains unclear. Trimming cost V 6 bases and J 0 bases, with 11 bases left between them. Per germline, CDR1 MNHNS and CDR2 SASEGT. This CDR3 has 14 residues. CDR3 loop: CASRNPASNYGYTF. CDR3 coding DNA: TGTGCCAGCAGGAACCCAGCGTCTAACTATGGCTACACCTTC.

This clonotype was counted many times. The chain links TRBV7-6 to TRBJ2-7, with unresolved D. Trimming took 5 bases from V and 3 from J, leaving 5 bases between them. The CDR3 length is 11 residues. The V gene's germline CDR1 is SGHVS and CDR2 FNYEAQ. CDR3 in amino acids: CASSLFYEQYF. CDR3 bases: TGTGCCAGCAGCCTTTTCTACGAGCAGTACTTC.

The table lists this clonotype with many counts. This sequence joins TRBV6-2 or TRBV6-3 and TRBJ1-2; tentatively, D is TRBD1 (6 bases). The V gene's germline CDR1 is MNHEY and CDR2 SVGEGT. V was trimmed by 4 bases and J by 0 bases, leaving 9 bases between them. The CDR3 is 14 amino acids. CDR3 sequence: CASSSGHANYGYTF. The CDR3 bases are TGTGCCAGCAGTTCGGGACATGCTAACTATGGCTACACCTTC.

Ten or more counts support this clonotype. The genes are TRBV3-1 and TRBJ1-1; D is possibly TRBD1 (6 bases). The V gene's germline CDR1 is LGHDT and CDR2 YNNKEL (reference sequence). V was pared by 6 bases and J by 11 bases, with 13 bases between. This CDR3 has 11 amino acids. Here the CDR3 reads CASSTGIVAFF. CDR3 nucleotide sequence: TGTGCCAGCAGTACAGGGATTGTCGCTTTCTTT.

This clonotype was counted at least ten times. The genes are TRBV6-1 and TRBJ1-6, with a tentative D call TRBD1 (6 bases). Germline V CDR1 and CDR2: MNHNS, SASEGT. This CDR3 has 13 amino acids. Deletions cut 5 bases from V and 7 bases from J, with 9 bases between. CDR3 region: CASSPTGNSPLHF. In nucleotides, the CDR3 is TGTGCCAGCAGTCCGACAGGAAATTCACCCCTCCACTTT.

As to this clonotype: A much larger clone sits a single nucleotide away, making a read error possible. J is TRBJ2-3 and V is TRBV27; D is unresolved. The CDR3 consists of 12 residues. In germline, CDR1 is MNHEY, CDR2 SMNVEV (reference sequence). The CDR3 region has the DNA TGTGTCAGCAGTTCCGGCTCAGGAAAGCAGTATTTT. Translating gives CVSSSGSGKQYF.

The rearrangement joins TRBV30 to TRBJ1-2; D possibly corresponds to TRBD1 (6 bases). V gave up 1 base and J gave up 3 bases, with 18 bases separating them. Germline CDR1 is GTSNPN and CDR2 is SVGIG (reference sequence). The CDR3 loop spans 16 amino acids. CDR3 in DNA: TGTGCCTGGAGTGCCTTCCCCCAGAGGGGGGACTATGGCTACACCTTC. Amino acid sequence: CAWSAFPQRGDYGYTF.

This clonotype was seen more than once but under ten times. The CDR3 DNA follows: TGTGCCAGCACCGGAGGGGGCTATGGCTACACCTTC. Its protein product is CASTGGGYGYTF. The V and J genes are TRBV12-3 or TRBV12-4 and TRBJ1-2; tentatively, D is TRBD1 (6 bases). V was shortened by 7 bases and J by 4 bases, with 10 bases between the two germline ends. This CDR3 has 12 residues.

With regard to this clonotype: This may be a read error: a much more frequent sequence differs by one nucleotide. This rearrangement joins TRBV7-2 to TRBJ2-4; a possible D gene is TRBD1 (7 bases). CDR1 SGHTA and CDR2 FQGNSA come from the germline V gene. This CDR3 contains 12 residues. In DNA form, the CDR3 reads TGTGCCAGCAGCTCGAGGAGGGGACAGAAGGGATTC. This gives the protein CASSSRRGQKGF.

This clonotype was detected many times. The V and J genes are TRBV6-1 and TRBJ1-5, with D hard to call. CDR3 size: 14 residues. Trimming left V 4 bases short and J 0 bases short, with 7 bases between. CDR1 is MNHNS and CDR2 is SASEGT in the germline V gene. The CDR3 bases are TGTGCCAGCAGTGGACCCTATAGCAATCAGCCCCAGCATTTT. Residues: CASSGPYSNQPQHF.

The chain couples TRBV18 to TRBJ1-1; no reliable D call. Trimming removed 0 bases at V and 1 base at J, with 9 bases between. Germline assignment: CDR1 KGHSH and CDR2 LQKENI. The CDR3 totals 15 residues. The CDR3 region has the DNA TGTGCCAGCTCACCACCCCCCATACGGAACACTGAAGCTTTCTTT. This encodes CASSPPPIRNTEAFF.

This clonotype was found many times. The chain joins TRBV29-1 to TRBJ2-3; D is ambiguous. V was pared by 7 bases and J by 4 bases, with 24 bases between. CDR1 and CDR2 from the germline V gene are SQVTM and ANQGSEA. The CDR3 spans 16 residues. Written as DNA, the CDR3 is TGCAGCGCCCTCGGCTTACAAGCCCTTCGCGCAGATACGCAGTATTTT. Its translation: CSALGLQALRADTQYF.

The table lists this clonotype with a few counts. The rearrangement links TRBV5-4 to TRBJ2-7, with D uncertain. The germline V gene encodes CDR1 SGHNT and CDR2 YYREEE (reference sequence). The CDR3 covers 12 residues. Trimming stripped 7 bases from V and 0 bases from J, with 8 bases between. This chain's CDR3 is CASSKHSYEQYF. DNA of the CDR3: TGTGCCAGCTCCAAACACTCCTACGAGCAGTACTTC.

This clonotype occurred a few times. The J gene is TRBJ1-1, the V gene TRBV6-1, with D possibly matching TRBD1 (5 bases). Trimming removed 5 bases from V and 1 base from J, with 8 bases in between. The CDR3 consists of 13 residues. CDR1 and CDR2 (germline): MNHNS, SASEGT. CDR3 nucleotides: TGTGCCAGCAGTCTTCAGGGGAACACTGAAGCTTTCTTT. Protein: CASSLQGNTEAFF.

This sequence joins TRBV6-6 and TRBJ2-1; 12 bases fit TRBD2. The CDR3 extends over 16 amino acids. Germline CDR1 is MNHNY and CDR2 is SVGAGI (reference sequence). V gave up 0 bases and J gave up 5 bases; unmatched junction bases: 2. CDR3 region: CASSYSTSGSNNEQFF. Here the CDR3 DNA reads TGTGCCAGCAGTTACTCGACTAGCGGGAGCAACAATGAGCAGTTCTTC.

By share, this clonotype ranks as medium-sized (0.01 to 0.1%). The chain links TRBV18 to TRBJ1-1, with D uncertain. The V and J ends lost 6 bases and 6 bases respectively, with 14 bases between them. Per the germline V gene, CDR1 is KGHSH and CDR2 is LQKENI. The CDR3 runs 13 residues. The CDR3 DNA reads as TGTGCCAGCTCCCCGACTGAGAGGGCTGAAGCTTTCTTT. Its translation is CASSPTERAEAFF.

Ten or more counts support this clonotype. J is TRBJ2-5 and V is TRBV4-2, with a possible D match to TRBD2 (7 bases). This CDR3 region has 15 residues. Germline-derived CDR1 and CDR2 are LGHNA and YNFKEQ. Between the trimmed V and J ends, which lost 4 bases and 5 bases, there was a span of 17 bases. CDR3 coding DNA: TGTGCCAGCAGCCCTCTCCGGGGGGCGCAGGAGACCCAGTACTTC. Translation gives CASSPLRGAQETQYF.

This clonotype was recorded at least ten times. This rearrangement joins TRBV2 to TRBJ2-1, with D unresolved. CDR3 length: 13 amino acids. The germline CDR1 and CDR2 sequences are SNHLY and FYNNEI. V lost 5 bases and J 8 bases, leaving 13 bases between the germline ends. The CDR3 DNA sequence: TGTGCCAGCAGTTACGGCCTCGGCGATGAGCAGTTCTTC. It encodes CASSYGLGDEQFF.